The 22 T cell receptor beta chains below come from one sample, sequenced in a study of OX40 agonist ivuxolimab in advanced cancers. Profiled with immunoSEQ multiplex PCR; TCRdb holds only in-frame clones, not every one. This table holds 45,000 to 55,000 clones, roughly 88% found once. This specimen was CD4+ or CD8+ T cells sorted from blood, taken in a trial of the OX40 agonist ivuxolimab. Receptor source: an adult with an advanced solid tumor such as melanoma, head and neck, liver or kidney cancer.

The chain employs TRBV27 and TRBJ1-4; D is perhaps TRBD1 (5 bases). V lost 6 bases to trimming and J lost 4 bases, with 15 bases between them. Germline V CDR1 and CDR2: MNHEY, SMNVEV (reference sequence). This CDR3 spans 15 amino acids. The CDR3 DNA sequence: TGTGCCAGCAGATCGGCGGGACCTAATAATGAAAAACTGTTTTTT. Amino acids: CASRSAGPNNEKLFF.

The rearrangement uses TRBV4-2 and TRBJ1-5, with 7 bases identical to TRBD1. The CDR3 totals 15 residues. V gave up 3 bases and J gave up 2 bases; unmatched junction bases: 4. CDR1 and CDR2 (germline): LGHNA, YNFKEQ. In DNA form, the CDR3 reads TGTGCCAGCAGCCAGAGCGACAGGGGCAATCAGCCCCAGCATTTT. This codes for CASSQSDRGNQPQHF.

The chain combines TRBV6-1 with TRBJ1-2, with D possibly matching TRBD1 (6 bases). V dropped 5 bases and J dropped 8 bases, with 12 bases sitting between them. The CDR3 extends over 12 amino acids. Germline V gives CDR1 MNHNS, CDR2 SASEGT. CDR3 bases: TGTGCCAGCAGTTCGGGGGGCGCGGGCTACACCTTC. Protein sequence: CASSSGGAGYTF.

This clone was recorded only once. The chain employs TRBV10-3 and TRBJ1-1; 9 bases line up with TRBD1. The junction had 6 bases not matched to a gene; V was cut back by 6 bases and J by 4 bases. The CDR3 runs to 14 residues. Germline V gene sequence: CDR1 ENHRY, CDR2 SYGVKD. The CDR3 DNA sequence: TGTGCCATCAGGGTAGGACAGGGGAGCACTGAAGCTTTCTTT. Its protein product is CAIRVGQGSTEAFF.

V gene TRBV7-8 combines with J gene TRBJ2-7; possible D gene TRBD2, 6 bases. CDR1 is SGHVS, CDR2 FQNEAQ, per germline. Trimming left V 3 bases short and J 2 bases short, with 8 bases between. There are 13 residues in the CDR3. This CDR3 reads CASSFGGTYEQYF. As DNA, the CDR3 is TGTGCCAGCAGCTTCGGAGGGACCTACGAGCAGTACTTC.

Here the CDR3 reads CASSEDGYEQYF. DNA for the CDR3: TGTGCCAGCAGTGAGGACGGCTACGAGCAGTACTTC. This chain connects TRBV6-6 to TRBJ2-7; D is unclear. Germline assignment: CDR1 MNHNY and CDR2 SVGAGI (reference sequence). V was clipped by 5 bases and J by 3 bases, with 8 bases between them. CDR3 length equals 12 residues.

This clone was seen a few times. This rearrangement joins TRBV7-9 to TRBJ1-1; D unclear. Trimming removed 3 bases from V and 6 bases from J, with 14 bases in between. Germline V gives CDR1 SEHNR, CDR2 FQNEAQ (reference sequence). The CDR3 spans 14 residues. CDR3 amino acids: CASSLGSTEAEAFF. CDR3 bases: TGTGCCAGCAGCTTGGGGTCGACGGAGGCTGAAGCTTTCTTT.

The V gene is TRBV28, the J gene TRBJ2-7; D is possibly TRBD1 (6 bases). The germline V gene encodes CDR1 MDHEN and CDR2 SYDVKM. The CDR3 spans 15 residues. The V and J ends lost 6 bases and 2 bases respectively, with 17 bases between them. CDR3 loop: CASSPLGGATYEQYF. The CDR3 DNA sequence: TGTGCCAGCAGCCCCCTTGGGGGCGCGACCTACGAGCAGTACTTC. The full variable domain, with the rest looked up from reference TRBV28 and TRBJ2-7, is DVKVTQSSRYLVKRTGEKVFLECVQDMDHENMFWYRQDPGLGLRLIYFSYDVKMKEKGDIPEGYSVSREKKERFSLILESASTNQTSMYLCASSPLGGATYEQYFGPGTRLTVT.

V and J are TRBV25-1 and TRBJ1-1; D gene unclear. Germline CDR1 MGHDK, CDR2 SYGVNS. This CDR3 has 11 residues. Trimming cost V 7 bases and J 3 bases, with 6 bases left between them. CDR3 residues: CASKFHTEAFF. Here the CDR3 DNA reads TGTGCCAGCAAATTTCACACTGAAGCTTTCTTT.

This chain links TRBV11-3 with TRBJ2-7, with D hard to call. Trimming pared 0 bases from V and 2 bases from J, leaving 5 bases between. The CDR3 covers 13 residues. Germline V CDR1 and CDR2: SGHNT, YENEEA. CDR3 nucleotide sequence: TGTGCCAGCAGCTTAGATGCTGCCTACGAGCAGTACTTC. Its protein is CASSLDAAYEQYF.

In its sample, this clone was seen a few times. The rearrangement uses TRBV5-5 and TRBJ1-3; D ambiguous. The CDR3 consists of 15 residues. Germline loops: CDR1 SGHKS, CDR2 YYEKEE (reference sequence). V was shortened by 1 base and J by 0 bases, with 8 bases between the two germline ends. The CDR3 here is CASSLTGLSGNTIYF. As DNA, the CDR3 is TGTGCCAGCAGCTTGACCGGACTCTCTGGAAACACCATATATTTT.

J is TRBJ1-1 and V is TRBV6-5; 12 bases map to TRBD1. Unmatched junction bases numbered 5, after V lost 6 bases and J lost 6 bases. Germline assignment: CDR1 MNHEY and CDR2 SVGAGI. The CDR3 consists of 14 residues. The CDR3 reads CASRGTGGQAEAFF. CDR3 in DNA: TGTGCCAGCAGGGGGACAGGGGGCCAGGCTGAAGCTTTCTTT.

This chain joins TRBV19 and TRBJ2-4, with 12 bases that match TRBD2. V gave up 4 bases and J gave up 7 bases; unmatched junction bases: 5. Germline V gene data show CDR1 as LNHDA and CDR2 as SQIVND (reference sequence). CDR3 length: 15 amino acids. The chain's CDR3 is CASSTSGRAVNIQYF. The DNA of the CDR3 is TGTGCCAGTAGTACTAGCGGGAGGGCCGTGAACATTCAGTACTTC.

This chain links TRBV5-5 with TRBJ2-7; maybe TRBD2 (6 bases). The CDR3 runs to 14 residues. Per the germline V gene, CDR1 is SGHKS and CDR2 is YYEKEE (reference sequence). V was cut by 5 bases and J by 5 bases, with 17 bases left in between. CDR3 loop: CASRKRDSPHEQYF. The CDR3 DNA reads TGTGCCAGCAGAAAACGGGACTCCCCACACGAGCAGTACTTC. The full variable domain, rest sourced from reference TRBV5-5 and TRBJ2-7, is DAGVTQSPTHLIKTRGQQVTLRCSPISGHKSVSWYQQVLGQGPQFIFQYYEKEERGRGNFPDRFSARQFPNYSSELNVNALLLGDSALYLCASRKRDSPHEQYFGPGTRLTVT.

The rearrangement links TRBV5-1 to TRBJ2-7; TRBD2 agrees at 7 bases. The germline gives CDR1 SGHRS, CDR2 YFSETQ. V gave up 4 bases and J gave up 2 bases; unmatched junction bases: 3. The CDR3 contains 13 residues. CDR3 sequence: CASSRGTTYEQYF. DNA of the CDR3: TGCGCCAGCAGCCGTGGGACTACCTACGAGCAGTACTTC.

The chain couples TRBV10-3 to TRBJ2-1, with TRBD2 matching over 11 bases. Trimming cost V 3 bases and J 7 bases; bases outside gene matches: 5. This CDR3 spans 15 amino acids. Germline loops: CDR1 ENHRY, CDR2 SYGVKD. The CDR3 bases are TGTGCCATCAGTGATTTAGCGGGAGGGCCAAATGAGCAGTTCTTC. Translating it yields CAISDLAGGPNEQFF.

The V call is TRBV7-2, the J call TRBJ2-3; 8 bases align to TRBD1. V shed 5 bases, J shed 9 bases, and the junction held 4 bases outside the gene matches. There are 12 residues in the CDR3. Germline V gene data show CDR1 as SGHTA and CDR2 as FQGNSA. The CDR3 loop reads CASSAPGGTQYF. In DNA form, the CDR3 reads TGTGCCAGCAGCGCCCCAGGGGGCACGCAGTATTTT.

The chain uses TRBV28 and TRBJ2-2; 12 bases fit TRBD1. Per germline, CDR1 MDHEN and CDR2 SYDVKM. The CDR3 is 15 residues long. V lost 8 bases to trimming and J lost 4 bases; unmatched junction nucleotides: 5. CDR3 loop: CASGGQGAFTGELFF. CDR3 sequence (DNA): TGTGCCAGCGGGGGACAGGGGGCGTTCACCGGGGAGCTGTTTTTT.

The chain combines TRBV7-9 with TRBJ2-2; either TRBD1 or TRBD2 may supply D (6 bases each). The V and J ends lost 7 bases and 0 bases respectively, with 12 bases between them. CDR3 length: 15 amino acids. Per the germline V gene, CDR1 is SEHNR and CDR2 is FQNEAQ (reference sequence). The CDR3 nucleotides are TGTGCCAGCATCTTGGGGGGCGCGAACACCGGGGAGCTGTTTTTT. It yields the protein CASILGGANTGELFF.

This clone was observed a single time. The chain has TRBV25-1 and TRBJ1-1; TRBD1 aligns across 9 bases. The V segment lost 4 bases and the J segment 10 bases; nucleotides outside the gene matches: 4. This CDR3 comprises 12 residues. Germline loops: CDR1 MGHDK, CDR2 SYGVNS. This CDR3 reads CASSGGTGRAFF. The CDR3 nucleotides read TGTGCCAGCAGTGGGGGGACAGGGCGAGCTTTCTTT.

The chain carries TRBV2 and TRBJ2-1; no firm D call. In germline, CDR1 is SNHLY, CDR2 FYNNEI. This CDR3 comprises 15 residues. Trimming pared 6 bases from V and 6 bases from J, leaving 18 bases between. The DNA of the CDR3 is TGTGCCAGCAGGCCTAGGGCAGTTTCGGCCAATGAGCAGTTCTTC. This codes for CASRPRAVSANEQFF.

The V gene is TRBV10-2, the J gene TRBJ2-2; unclear D gene. CDR1 and CDR2 from the germline V gene are WSHSY and SAAADI. This CDR3 region has 14 residues. Trimming took 0 bases from V and 3 from J, leaving 5 bases between them. CDR3 coding DNA: TGCGCCAGCAGTGAGTCGGCACACACCGGGGAGCTGTTTTTT. Translation: CASSESAHTGELFF.